Detailed here is one TCR beta chain. These data belong to a study of T-cell reconstitution after alpha-beta-depleted transplantation in children. A TCRbeta library incorporating unique molecular identifiers was prepared. TCRdb used MiXCR to reprocess the PCR reads, holding one entry per CDR3 protein. Of around 380,000 distinct CDR3 sequences listed, roughly 11% are singletons. In germline, CDR1 is LNHDA, CDR2 SQIVND (reference sequence). The CDR3 runs 15 residues. J was trimmed by 9 bases and V by 3 bases; bases with no gene match: 8. The V and J genes are TRBV19 and TRBJ2-1; TRBD2 matches 10 bases. The TCR was taken from a human donor who donated a stem cell graft to a child with acute myeloid leukemia. Specimen: PBMCs from the stem cell graft donor, collected from the stem cell graft. The CDR3 nucleotides are TGTGCCAGTAGTATCACGGCTAGCGGGAGAGGTGAGCAGTTCTTC. Amino acid sequence: CASSITASGRGEQFF. Full variable domain (missing parts from reference TRBV19 and TRBJ2-1): DGGITQSPKYLFRKEGQNVTLSCEQNLNHDAMYWYRQDPGQGLRLIYYSQIVNDFQKGDIAEGYSVSREKKESFPLTVTSAQKNPTAFYLCASSITASGRGEQFFGPGTRLTVL.